At least ten counts were recorded for the clone carrying this T cell receptor beta chain. Its target is not known. The data were obtained in a study of T cells after yellow fever vaccination. Study-wide results and caveats: Shared CD4/CD8 clonotypes were a small share, likely from convergent recombination. Reappearance after the booster was seen for most primary-vaccination clones, at about 95% CD4 and 85% to 90% CD8.

One entry per CDR3 protein, called by TCRdb with MiXCR from the 5' RACE reads. This sample has roughly 340,000 distinct CDR3 sequences, with under 5% found just once. The CDR3 spans 12 residues. The V end was cut by 5 bases, the J end by 4 bases, with 8 bases between. The receptor comes from a man aged 18 to 29 who received the YFV17D yellow fever vaccine. The chain has TRBV12-3 or TRBV12-4 and TRBJ2-5; no firm D call. The sample here was PBMCs, taken 5 days after the yellow fever booster vaccination. CDR3 sequence reads: CASSTRRETQYF. The DNA of the CDR3 is TGTGCCAGCAGTACGCGAAGAGAGACCCAGTACTTC.